This T cell receptor (beta chain) was captured in a study of Graves' ophthalmopathy and Graves' hyperthyroidism. General observations from the study: Predictions made by the model for ophthalmopathy progression reached under 71% sensitivity and approximately 78% specificity.

Germline V gene data show CDR1 as SEHNR and CDR2 as FQNEAQ (reference sequence). Unmatched junction bases numbered 8, after V lost 4 bases and J lost 5 bases. This CDR3 region has 16 residues. Diagnosis used clinical symptoms, serum thyroxine, TRAb, thyroid ultrasound and orbital computed tomography. Beta-chain TCR CDR3 regions were amplified from RNA transcripts. An opening RT-PCR round employed HTBI primers and preceded a second-round multiplex PCR. TCRdb reprocessed the multiplex PCR reads via MiXCR and lists one record per CDR3 protein. This sample has more than 1,000,000 distinct CDR3 sequences, with 35% to 45% found just once. Regarding this clonotype: No antigen is known for it.

This clonotype was obtained from an adult man with Graves' hyperthyroidism. The chain carries TRBV7-9 and TRBJ1-5, with 10 bases lining up with TRBD1. The specimen was peripheral blood or thyroid tissue (not recorded which). In DNA form, the CDR3 reads TGTGCCAGCAGCTCCTCCGGGACAGGGGTGGATCAGCCCCAGCATTTT. Translation gives CASSSSGTGVDQPQHF.